The entry below gives a single T cell receptor beta chain sequence along with its context. No cognate antigen has been identified for it. Base quality data are lacking; no much larger clone is found one base away. These data are taken from a study of cytomegalovirus exposure and HLA in healthy donors (dated by TCRdb to 2016 to 2017). Broadly, across the study: According to a later analysis, one platform produced both the roughly 130 validation repertoires and the 666 repertoires of the first cohort. The study aimed to test whether cataloging public T cell receptors could reveal signatures of past pathogen exposure. In addition to the first cohort of approximately 670 subjects, a separate validation cohort of under 150 different subjects was used. To predict cytomegalovirus infection status, the study brought together high-throughput TCR immunosequencing, statistical association of individual TCRs with disease status, and machine learning.

Here is what the overall study found, with its caveats: The study listed 164 TCR beta chains as associated with cytomegalovirus. In vitro tests confirmed that a few of the cytomegalovirus-associated TCR beta chains recognize cytomegalovirus antigens. In a later analysis, TCRs clustered in the first cohort were found to also tend to co-occur in the 130 or so validation repertoires, with about 93% of cluster scores above 0. A later analysis lacked HLA typing for the validation cohort, so it scored co-occurrence in that cohort across all 130 or so repertoires. While some public TCRs were present in many individuals, most TCR sequences turned up only very rarely across donors. The classifier was reported to diagnose cytomegalovirus status with high specificity and sensitivity in both the original and validation cohorts. The authors suggested that the approach could potentially be generalized to other disease states and immunological phenotypes.

Between the V and J ends, shortened by 0 bases and 3 bases respectively, the junction contains 9 bases. The germline V gene encodes CDR1 PRHDT and CDR2 FYEKMQ (reference sequence). Including cysteine and phenylalanine, the CDR3 has 15 amino acids. Just the 45-base CDR3 DNA is kept, in frame starting at base 1. Library preparation used the immunoSEQ multiplex PCR assay. In the authors' own workflow: A statistical classification framework was developed to diagnose cytomegalovirus status using the catalog of TCR beta chain sequences. TCRdb holds this immuneACCESS table with in-frame rearrangements only. Some clones are missing; in checked studies, unresolved V genes explain under half, and the rest has no known cause. V and J calls and clone size are those listed in that table; D and trimming were worked out from the DNA. The sample records under 150,000 clones, 70% to 90% of which are singletons. The ten top clones hold around 10% of the sample.

The donors belonged to the validation cohort of over a hundred subjects, which was separate from the approximately 700-subject first cohort. Sequenced input: PBMCs. The receptor comes from a man in his late teens or twenties in good health and CMV-seropositive. The sequence links TRBV13 to TRBJ2-1; the best D guess is TRBD2, with 6 bases matching. The DNA is TGTGCCAGCAGCTTAGGTAGCGGCAACTACAATGAGCAGTTCTTC. Translated, this gives CASSLGSGNYNEQFF.